The 23 T cell receptor beta chains below all came from one sample that was sequenced in a study of cytomegalovirus exposure and HLA in healthy donors. The PCR used 60 Vbeta and 13 Jbeta primers. The data were produced by immunoSEQ multiplex PCR, yet TCRdb's version contains in-frame clones alone and is incomplete. The sample contains roughly 290,000 clones, approximately 90% of which appear only once. Source material: PBMCs. All receptors come from a woman aged 18-29 years in good health and CMV-seronegative.

This clone appeared once. This sequence joins TRBV2 and TRBJ2-7, with D possibly being TRBD2 (5 bases). Germline loops: CDR1 SNHLY, CDR2 FYNNEI. CDR3 length equals 14 residues. V was clipped by 7 bases and J by 2 bases, with 15 bases between them. This chain's CDR3 is CASIVGGPTYEQYF. The CDR3 region has the DNA TGTGCCAGCATAGTCGGAGGCCCAACCTACGAGCAGTACTTC.

A single count supports this clone. The gene calls are TRBV19 and TRBJ1-1; weak D call: TRBD1 (6 bases). V was cut by 5 bases and J by 3 bases, with 13 bases left in between. Germline lookup yields CDR1 LNHDA and CDR2 SQIVND (reference sequence). The CDR3 has 14 residues. The CDR3 spells CASSFDRTDTEAFF. Here the CDR3 DNA reads TGTGCCAGTAGTTTTGACAGGACTGACACTGAAGCTTTCTTT. Full variable domain (missing parts from reference TRBV19 and TRBJ1-1): DGGITQSPKYLFRKEGQNVTLSCEQNLNHDAMYWYRQDPGQGLRLIYYSQIVNDFQKGDIAEGYSVSREKKESFPLTVTSAQKNPTAFYLCASSFDRTDTEAFFGQGTRLTVV.

The rearrangement links TRBV30 to TRBJ2-3, with D possibly matching TRBD2 (6 bases). Trimming took 2 bases from V and 0 from J, leaving 9 bases between them. There are 14 residues in the CDR3. Per germline, CDR1 GTSNPN and CDR2 SVGIG (reference sequence). This CDR3 reads CAWSKGLSTDTQYF. The DNA of the CDR3 is TGTGCCTGGAGTAAGGGACTTAGCACAGATACGCAGTATTTT.

The chain uses TRBV11-3 and TRBJ1-1; 8 bases map to TRBD1. CDR1 and CDR2 (germline): SGHNT, YENEEA. The CDR3 length is 15 residues. With 0 bases clipped from V and 1 base from J, the junction kept 1 base outside the gene matches. In DNA form, the CDR3 reads TGTGCCAGCAGCTTAGATGGACAGGGGAACACTGAAGCTTTCTTT. It translates to CASSLDGQGNTEAFF.

The chain uses TRBV27 and TRBJ2-7, with 9 bases that match TRBD2. Germline V gene data show CDR1 as MNHEY and CDR2 as SMNVEV (reference sequence). V gave up 5 bases and J gave up 3 bases; unmatched junction bases: 5. The CDR3 extends over 14 amino acids. The CDR3 coding sequence is TGTGCCAGCAGTATGCTAGCGGGGAGCTACGAGCAGTACTTC. Translated: CASSMLAGSYEQYF.

Details on this clone: One junction end disagrees with the germline gene, perhaps due to a read error. The chain uses TRBV7-9 and TRBJ2-5; D unclear. This CDR3 region has 13 residues. CDR1 is SEHNR, CDR2 FQNEAQ, per germline (reference sequence). The CDR3 reads CSSSFIPQETQYF. CDR3 nucleotides: TGTTCCAGCAGCTTTATCCCCCAAGAGACCCAGTACTTC. Full variable domain (rest looked up from reference TRBV7-9 and TRBJ2-5): DTGVSQNPRHKITKRGQNVTFRCDPISEHNRLYWYRQTLGQGPEFLTYFQNEAQLEKSRLLSDRFSAERPKGSFSTLEIQRTEQGDSAMYLCSSSFIPQETQYFGPGTRLLVL.

Notes on this clone: Other DNA variants within this sample encode the same CDR3. The chain couples TRBV5-6 to TRBJ1-6; D gene ambiguous. Trimming stripped 2 bases from V and 0 bases from J, with 12 bases between. This CDR3 is 17 amino acids long. In germline, CDR1 is SGHDT, CDR2 YYEEEE. The CDR3 DNA is TGTGCCAGCAGCTTAGCACCGGGGAGCTCCTATAATTCACCCCTCCACTTT. Its protein product is CASSLAPGSSYNSPLHF. Full variable domain (missing parts from reference TRBV5-6 and TRBJ1-6): DAGVTQSPTHLIKTRGQQVTLRCSPKSGHDTVSWYQQALGQGPQFIFQYYEEEERQRGNFPDRFSGHQFPNYSSELNVNALLLGDSALYLCASSLAPGSSYNSPLHFGNGTRLTVT.

The rearrangement joins TRBV7-9 to TRBJ1-1; 7 nucleotides agree with TRBD1. CDR3 length: 17 amino acids. After removal of 3 bases from V and 5 bases from J, the junction contained 15 bases not matched to a gene. Looked up from germline, CDR1 is SEHNR and CDR2 is FQNEAQ (reference sequence). The CDR3 loop is CASSFRRDSRLETEAFF. The CDR3 region has the DNA TGTGCCAGCAGCTTTCGCCGGGACAGCCGTCTGGAGACTGAAGCTTTCTTT.

The CDR3, as DNA: TGTGCCAGCAGTCTACGGTCTTTCTCTGGAAACACCATATATTTT. Its translation: CASSLRSFSGNTIYF. V is TRBV2 and J is TRBJ1-3; D is ambiguous. V was shortened by 5 bases and J by 0 bases, with 11 bases between the two germline ends. The CDR3 totals 15 residues. Germline CDR1 reads SNHLY; CDR2 reads FYNNEI.

The chain is built from TRBV15 and TRBJ1-6; 7 bases align to TRBD1. Looked up from germline, CDR1 is LNHNV and CDR2 is YYDKDF (reference sequence). V lost 4 bases and J lost 8; bases outside the gene matches: 5. The CDR3 is 14 residues long. For the CDR3, the DNA is TGTGCCACCAGCAAAGACAGGGCCGATTCACCCCTCCACTTT. As protein: CATSKDRADSPLHF.

Written as DNA, the CDR3 is TGCAGCGTTGCCGTCTCGAGCACTGAAGCTTTCTTT. Its translation: CSVAVSSTEAFF. The rearrangement uses TRBV29-1 and TRBJ1-1; D gene uncertain. V was trimmed by 4 bases and J by 4 bases, leaving 10 bases between them. There are 12 residues in the CDR3. Germline CDR1 reads SQVTM; CDR2 reads ANQGSEA.

The J gene is TRBJ1-1, the V gene TRBV10-3, with D tentatively TRBD1 (6 bases). V was trimmed by 7 bases and J by 3 bases, leaving 12 bases between them. CDR3 size: 13 residues. Germline V lookup: CDR1 ENHRY, CDR2 SYGVKD. CDR3 sequence reads: CAITAGQYTEAFF. The CDR3 DNA reads as TGTGCCATCACCGCCGGACAGTACACTGAAGCTTTCTTT.

The chain has TRBV5-1 and TRBJ1-2, with a possible D match to TRBD1 (6 bases). V lost 0 bases, J lost 6 bases, and 9 bases lay in between. This CDR3 is built from 13 residues. Germline V gene sequence: CDR1 SGHRS, CDR2 YFSETQ. The CDR3 spells CASSLAQGDGYTF. Written as DNA, the CDR3 is TGCGCCAGCAGCTTGGCACAGGGAGATGGCTACACCTTC.

The chain links TRBV5-1 to TRBJ2-7; TRBD1 might be the D (5 bases). The CDR3 extends over 14 amino acids. Germline-derived CDR1 and CDR2 are SGHRS and YFSETQ. Trimming pared 0 bases from V and 0 bases from J, leaving 7 bases between. CDR3 in amino acids: CASSLGQYSYEQYF. As DNA, the CDR3 is TGCGCCAGCAGCTTGGGACAGTACTCCTACGAGCAGTACTTC.

V usage is TRBV19 and J usage is TRBJ1-2, with D perhaps TRBD1 (5 bases). With 8 bases removed from V and 8 bases from J, the gap between germline ends came to 18 bases. Germline loops: CDR1 LNHDA, CDR2 SQIVND (reference sequence). This CDR3 has 13 residues. The CDR3, as DNA: TGTGCCAGTTTTCATGGACAACCAGGAGGCTACACCTTC. Its translation is CASFHGQPGGYTF.

This clone appeared once. Mismatch with germline at one junction end may stem from a read error. The chain has TRBV7-9 and TRBJ2-7; D not certain. Looked up from germline, CDR1 is SEHNR and CDR2 is FQNEAQ (reference sequence). The CDR3 has 12 residues. CDR3 sequence: CSSSLDLPEQYF. For the CDR3, the DNA is TGTTCCAGCAGCTTAGATCTTCCGGAGCAGTACTTC.

The rearrangement links TRBV6-5 to TRBJ2-1, with D perhaps matching TRBD1 (5 bases). V was trimmed by 0 bases and J by 6 bases, leaving 9 bases between them. The CDR3 sequence is 14 residues long. Germline V CDR1 and CDR2: MNHEY, SVGAGI. Here the CDR3 reads CASSYSGLINEQFF. In DNA, the CDR3 is TGTGCCAGCAGTTACTCGGGGCTGATCAATGAGCAGTTCTTC.

The chain is built from TRBV9 and TRBJ2-1; D may be TRBD2 (6 bases). The CDR3 covers 13 residues. The germline V gene has CDR1 SGDLS and CDR2 YYNGEE. The germline V and J ends were trimmed by 7 bases and 8 bases, with 16 bases remaining between them. DNA of the CDR3: TGTGCCAGCCGGGGGTCCGCAGGATATGAGCAGTTCTTC. Protein sequence: CASRGSAGYEQFF. The complete variable domain, with remaining parts taken from reference TRBV9 and TRBJ2-1, reads DSGVTQTPKHLITATGQRVTLRCSPRSGDLSVYWYQQSLDQGLQFLIQYYNGEERAKGNILERFSAQQFPDLHSELNLSSLELGDSALYFCASRGSAGYEQFFGPGTRLTVL.

This chain connects TRBV11-3 to TRBJ2-3; D not resolved. This CDR3 is built from 14 residues. Per germline, CDR1 SGHNT and CDR2 YENEEA. Trimming shortened V by 5 bases and J by 2 bases, and 11 bases separated the two germline ends. CDR3 amino acids: CASSPASVTDTQYF. For the CDR3, the DNA is TGTGCCAGCAGCCCCGCATCGGTCACAGATACGCAGTATTTT.

V and J are TRBV7-9 and TRBJ1-2; 7 bases fit TRBD1. This CDR3 is 13 amino acids long. Germline values: CDR1 SEHNR, CDR2 FQNEAQ (reference sequence). J gave up 8 bases and V 5 bases, and 8 bases lay outside the gene matches. The CDR3, as DNA: TGTGCCAGCAGCCCCCGACAGGGCGACGGCTACACCTTC. Protein sequence: CASSPRQGDGYTF.

V is TRBV18 and J is TRBJ1-6; perhaps TRBD1 as D (5 bases). From germline, CDR1 is KGHSH and CDR2 LQKENI. The CDR3 runs 13 residues. V was clipped by 8 bases and J by 5 bases, with 10 bases between them. The CDR3 DNA follows: TGTGCCAGCCAGGACATGCATAATTCACCCCTCCACTTT. Encoded protein: CASQDMHNSPLHF.

The chain couples TRBV27 to TRBJ1-1; tentative D call: TRBD1 (5 bases). The CDR3 contains 11 residues. Germline lookup yields CDR1 MNHEY and CDR2 SMNVEV (reference sequence). V dropped 5 bases and J dropped 11 bases, with 12 bases sitting between them. CDR3 in amino acids: CASSTGGWAFF. CDR3 nucleotide sequence: TGTGCCAGCAGTACCGGGGGTTGGGCTTTCTTT.

The genes are TRBV13 and TRBJ2-1; the D is unclear. Germline V gene sequence: CDR1 PRHDT, CDR2 FYEKMQ (reference sequence). V was shortened by 4 bases and J by 0 bases, with 16 bases between the two germline ends. CDR3 length: 17 residues. The CDR3 DNA reads TGTGCCAGCAGCTCGACCGCCGTGGGCCGCTCCTACAATGAGCAGTTCTTC. It encodes CASSSTAVGRSYNEQFF.